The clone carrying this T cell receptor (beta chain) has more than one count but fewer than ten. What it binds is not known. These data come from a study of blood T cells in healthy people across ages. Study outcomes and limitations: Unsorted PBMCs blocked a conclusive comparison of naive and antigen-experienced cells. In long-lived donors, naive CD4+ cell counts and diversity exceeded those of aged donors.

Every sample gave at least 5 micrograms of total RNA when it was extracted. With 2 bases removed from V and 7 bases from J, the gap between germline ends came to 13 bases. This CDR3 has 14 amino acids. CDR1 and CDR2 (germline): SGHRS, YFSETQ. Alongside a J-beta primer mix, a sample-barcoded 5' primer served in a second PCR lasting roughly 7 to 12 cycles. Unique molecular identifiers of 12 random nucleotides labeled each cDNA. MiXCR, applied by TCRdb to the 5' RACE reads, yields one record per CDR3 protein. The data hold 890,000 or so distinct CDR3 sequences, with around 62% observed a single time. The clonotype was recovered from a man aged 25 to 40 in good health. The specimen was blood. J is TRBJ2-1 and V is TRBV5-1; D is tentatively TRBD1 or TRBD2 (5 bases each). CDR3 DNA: TGCGCCAGCAGCTTCCGGGACGCTGGGAATGAGCAGTTCTTC. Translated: CASSFRDAGNEQFF.